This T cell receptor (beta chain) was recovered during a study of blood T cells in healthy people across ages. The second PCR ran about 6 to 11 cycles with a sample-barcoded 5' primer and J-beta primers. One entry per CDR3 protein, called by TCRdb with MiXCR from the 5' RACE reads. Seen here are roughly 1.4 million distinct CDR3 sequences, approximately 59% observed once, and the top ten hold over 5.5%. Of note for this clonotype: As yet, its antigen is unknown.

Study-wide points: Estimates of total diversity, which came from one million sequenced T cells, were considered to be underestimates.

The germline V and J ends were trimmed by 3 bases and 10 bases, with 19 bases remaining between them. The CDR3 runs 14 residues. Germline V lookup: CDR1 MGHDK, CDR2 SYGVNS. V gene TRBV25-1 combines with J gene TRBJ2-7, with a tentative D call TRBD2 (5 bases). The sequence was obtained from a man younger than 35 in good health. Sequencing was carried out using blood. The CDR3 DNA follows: TGTGCCAGCAGTGATATTCCGGAGGTTTCTACCCAGTACTTC. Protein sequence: CASSDIPEVSTQYF.